One and the same sample provided the 26 T cell receptor beta chains below, sequenced in a study of blood T cell repertoires in COVID-19. Assay: immunoSEQ multiplex PCR; the TCRdb copy retains only in-frame clones and omits some. The sample consists of under 85,000 clones, around 86% of them appearing once. Sequenced: peripheral blood. The receptor set was obtained from a man aged 40-49 years with COVID-19, enrolled during active disease.

This clone was counted a single time. The V gene is TRBV5-1, the J gene TRBJ2-1; weak D call: TRBD1 (6 bases). The germline CDR1 and CDR2 sequences are SGHRS and YFSETQ. The germline V and J ends were trimmed by 4 bases and 1 base, with 9 bases remaining between them. This CDR3 contains 14 residues. This CDR3 reads CASSARGSYNEQFF. Here the CDR3 DNA reads TGCGCCAGCAGCGCGAGGGGGTCCTACAATGAGCAGTTCTTC.

This clone was seen a single time. V is TRBV19 and J is TRBJ2-5; D unclear. The CDR3 totals 13 residues. Germline CDR1 and CDR2: LNHDA and SQIVND (reference sequence). V lost 4 bases and J 1 base, leaving 7 bases between the germline ends. CDR3 protein: CASSTNTQETQYF. CDR3 in DNA: TGTGCCAGTAGTACGAACACCCAAGAGACCCAGTACTTC.

The chain links TRBV19 to TRBJ1-1; D is ambiguous. In germline, CDR1 is LNHDA, CDR2 SQIVND (reference sequence). The CDR3 has 13 amino acids. The V gene lost 7 bases and the J gene lost 0 bases, with 9 bases spanning the gap. In DNA form, the CDR3 reads TGTGCCAGTACCAACAGTCTGAACACTGAAGCTTTCTTT. The encoded protein is CASTNSLNTEAFF.

The rearrangement joins TRBV7-2 to TRBJ2-7; 10 nucleotides line up with TRBD2. The CDR3 totals 15 residues. The V gene end was trimmed by 4 bases and the J gene end by 2 bases; junction bases not matched to a gene: 5. Germline assignment: CDR1 SGHTA and CDR2 FQGNSA. The CDR3 nucleotides are TGTGCCAGCAGCTCCAGGACTAGCGGTACCTACGAGCAGTACTTC. It specifies CASSSRTSGTYEQYF.

J is TRBJ1-3 and V is TRBV7-9; D unclear. This CDR3 spans 13 amino acids. Germline loops: CDR1 SEHNR, CDR2 FQNEAQ (reference sequence). The V gene lost 2 bases and the J gene lost 2 bases, with 4 bases spanning the gap. CDR3 sequence (DNA): TGTGCCAGCAGCTTACCCGCTGGAAACACCATATATTTT. Residues: CASSLPAGNTIYF.

V usage is TRBV10-3 and J usage is TRBJ1-1; D is undetermined. This CDR3 is 13 amino acids long. With 6 bases removed from V and 3 bases from J, the gap between germline ends came to 11 bases. The V gene's germline CDR1 is ENHRY and CDR2 SYGVKD. This CDR3 reads CAIRKARDTEAFF. In DNA form, the CDR3 reads TGTGCCATCAGAAAGGCCCGGGACACTGAAGCTTTCTTT.

The chain couples TRBV9 to TRBJ2-1, with D possibly being TRBD2 (5 bases). This CDR3 has 15 residues. V shed 4 bases and J shed 3 bases, with 14 bases lying between them. CDR1 and CDR2 (germline): SGDLS, YYNGEE. The CDR3 spells CASSPTHGSYNEQFF. CDR3 sequence (DNA): TGTGCCAGCAGCCCGACCCATGGGAGCTACAATGAGCAGTTCTTC.

The chain has TRBV9 and TRBJ2-5, with TRBD2 matching 10 bases. CDR3 length: 15 amino acids. Trimming took 8 bases from V and 0 from J; bases not matched to a gene: 7. In germline, CDR1 is SGDLS, CDR2 YYNGEE. The DNA for the CDR3 is TGTGCCAGTTCCCTTGGGACTAGCGACCAAGAGACCCAGTACTTC. Protein product: CASSLGTSDQETQYF.

This chain connects TRBV5-1 to TRBJ2-2; D is uncertain. The CDR3 runs to 14 residues. V was pared by 6 bases and J by 0 bases, with 9 bases between. Germline values: CDR1 SGHRS, CDR2 YFSETQ. The CDR3 loop is CASTGIPNTGELFF. DNA for the CDR3: TGCGCCAGCACGGGTATTCCGAACACCGGGGAGCTGTTTTTT. The complete variable domain, with remaining parts taken from reference TRBV5-1 and TRBJ2-2, reads KAGVTQTPRYLIKTRGQQVTLSCSPISGHRSVSWYQQTPGQGLQFLFEYFSETQRNKGNFPGRFSGRQFSNSRSEMNVSTLELGDSALYLCASTGIPNTGELFFGEGSRLTVL.

The chain links TRBV6-1 to TRBJ1-3, with 12 bases aligning to TRBD1. Per the germline V gene, CDR1 is MNHNS and CDR2 is SASEGT. V lost 2 bases to trimming and J lost 8 bases; unmatched junction nucleotides: 4. This CDR3 comprises 15 residues. The CDR3 here is CASSEWGQGAYTIYF. The DNA of the CDR3 is TGTGCCAGCAGTGAATGGGGACAGGGGGCGTACACCATATATTTT.

This clone turned up a few times. This chain connects TRBV11-2 to TRBJ2-4; no firm D call. The CDR3 runs 14 residues. Germline assignment: CDR1 SGHAT and CDR2 FQNNGV. With 4 bases removed from V and 0 bases from J, the gap between germline ends came to 7 bases. This chain's CDR3 is CASSSRLAKNIQYF. For the CDR3, the DNA is TGTGCCAGCAGCTCCAGATTAGCCAAAAACATTCAGTACTTC.

The chain recombines TRBV9 with TRBJ2-3, with 8 bases lining up with TRBD2. The CDR3 runs to 16 residues. Germline V gene sequence: CDR1 SGDLS, CDR2 YYNGEE. V was clipped by 0 bases and J by 1 base; unmatched bases: 4. The CDR3 bases are TGTGCCAGCAGCGTAGAAGTCGGGGGGGGCACAGATACGCAGTATTTT. Encoded protein: CASSVEVGGGTDTQYF.

This clone was seen just once. The chain uses TRBV7-3 and TRBJ2-5; TRBD1 matches 11 bases. This CDR3 is built from 14 residues. Germline V CDR1 and CDR2: SGHTA, FQGTGA. Trimming at V came to 5 bases and at J to 4 bases, leaving 3 bases not matched to a gene. CDR3 protein: CASSRDRGSETQYF. DNA for the CDR3: TGTGCCAGCAGCCGGGACAGGGGGTCAGAGACCCAGTACTTC.

This clone was recorded only once. The V and J genes are TRBV24-1 and TRBJ2-5; 9 bases are a match to TRBD2. The trim removed 7 bases at V and 1 base at J, leaving 12 bases unmatched. There are 17 residues in the CDR3. Germline-derived CDR1 and CDR2 are KGHDR and SFDVKD. The CDR3 here is CATSGAGSGGLQETQYF. In DNA form, the CDR3 reads TGTGCCACCAGCGGGGCGGGGAGCGGGGGGCTCCAAGAGACCCAGTACTTC.

This sequence joins TRBV4-1 and TRBJ2-3, with D perhaps TRBD1 (6 bases). The CDR3 totals 13 residues. The V and J ends lost 4 bases and 8 bases respectively, with 13 bases between them. Looked up from germline, CDR1 is MGHRA and CDR2 is YSYEKL. This CDR3 is CASSPDSPGTQYF. Here the CDR3 DNA reads TGCGCCAGCAGCCCGGACAGTCCCGGTACGCAGTATTTT.

The V gene is TRBV18, the J gene TRBJ2-5; the D gene is possibly TRBD1 (6 bases). CDR1 and CDR2 (germline): KGHSH, LQKENI. This CDR3 comprises 14 residues. Trimming left V 2 bases short and J 2 bases short, with 9 bases between. CDR3 amino acids: CASSPTGLQETQYF. CDR3 in DNA: TGTGCCAGCTCACCAACAGGGCTACAAGAGACCCAGTACTTC.

The J gene is TRBJ1-1, the V gene TRBV30; 7 bases fit TRBD1. The germline V gene encodes CDR1 GTSNPN and CDR2 SVGIG (reference sequence). V shed 2 bases, J shed 1 base, and the junction held 1 base outside the gene matches. The CDR3 extends over 13 amino acids. The CDR3 bases are TGTGCCTGGAGTCCAGGGGGGAACACTGAAGCTTTCTTT. Translation gives CAWSPGGNTEAFF.

The rearrangement joins TRBV10-2 to TRBJ1-1; 7 positions agree with TRBD1. The CDR3 runs to 14 residues. V lost 6 bases and J lost 1; bases outside the gene matches: 5. Germline-derived CDR1 and CDR2 are WSHSY and SAAADI. The CDR3 DNA sequence: TGCGCCAGCAGCGAGCAGGGGGGGAACACTGAAGCTTTCTTT. Protein sequence: CASSEQGGNTEAFF.

This chain joins TRBV30 and TRBJ1-2; the D gene is possibly TRBD1 (5 bases). CDR3 length equals 13 residues. Trimming shortened V by 3 bases and J by 4 bases, and 12 bases separated the two germline ends. Germline-derived CDR1 and CDR2 are GTSNPN and SVGIG (reference sequence). The chain's CDR3 is CAWSGGPTYGYTF. In DNA, the CDR3 is TGTGCCTGGAGCGGGGGACCGACCTATGGCTACACCTTC.

The chain links TRBV10-2 to TRBJ1-4; the D is unclear. CDR3 size: 15 residues. V was cut by 6 bases and J by 0 bases, with 11 bases left in between. Per the germline V gene, CDR1 is WSHSY and CDR2 is SAAADI. DNA for the CDR3: TGCGCCAGCAGGGTGGCAGTTGCAACTAATGAAAAACTGTTTTTT. The encoded protein is CASRVAVATNEKLFF.

The chain recombines TRBV10-2 with TRBJ2-3; D ambiguous. This CDR3 has 13 residues. From germline, CDR1 is WSHSY and CDR2 SAAADI. The V end lost 2 bases, the J end lost 1 base, and 4 bases lay between the germline ends. The CDR3 here is CASSEPGTDTQYF. In DNA form, the CDR3 reads TGCGCCAGCAGTGAGCCGGGCACAGATACGCAGTATTTT.

V gene TRBV11-2 combines with J gene TRBJ2-1; D ambiguous. V gave up 0 bases and J gave up 7 bases, with 7 bases separating them. The germline CDR1 and CDR2 sequences are SGHAT and FQNNGV. The CDR3 runs 13 residues. CDR3 protein: CASSLDRQNEQFF. The CDR3 region has the DNA TGTGCCAGCAGCTTAGACAGGCAGAATGAGCAGTTCTTC. The full variable domain, completed using reference TRBV11-2 and TRBJ2-1, is EAGVAQSPRYKIIEKRQSVAFWCNPISGHATLYWYQQILGQGPKLLIQFQNNGVVDDSQLPKDRFSAERLKGVDSTLKIQPAKLEDSAVYLCASSLDRQNEQFFGPGTRLTVL.

The chain couples TRBV12-3 or TRBV12-4 to TRBJ1-2; 8 nucleotides line up with TRBD1. The J segment lost 6 bases and the V segment lost 8 bases, leaving 8 bases of the junction unmatched. The CDR3 spans 13 residues. The CDR3 DNA reads TGTGCCAGCGCCCCTACAGGGGGGCATGGCTACACCTTC. This translates into CASAPTGGHGYTF.

The chain recombines TRBV19 with TRBJ1-2; D is unclear. CDR1 LNHDA and CDR2 SQIVND come from the germline V gene (reference sequence). V dropped 3 bases and J dropped 3 bases, with 2 bases sitting between them. The CDR3 spans 11 residues. In DNA form, the CDR3 reads TGTGCCAGTAGTATCGACTATGGCTACACCTTC. This encodes CASSIDYGYTF.

The J gene is TRBJ1-5, the V gene TRBV16; D might be TRBD1 (5 bases). The CDR3 loop spans 13 amino acids. Germline CDR1 reads KGHSY; CDR2 reads FQNENV. V was trimmed by 7 bases and J by 2 bases, leaving 9 bases between them. The CDR3 reads CASTGMRNQPQHF. The DNA for the CDR3 is TGTGCCAGCACAGGGATGCGCAATCAGCCCCAGCATTTT.

In regard to this clone: At the DNA level, this CDR3 is encoded by other sequences in the same sample as well. The chain couples TRBV5-5 to TRBJ1-6, with 7 positions matching TRBD1. Germline values: CDR1 SGHKS, CDR2 YYEKEE (reference sequence). The CDR3 length is 16 residues. The junction had 15 bases not matched to a gene; V was cut back by 4 bases and J by 11 bases. The CDR3 sequence is CASSPLEGAGEPPLHF. Written as DNA, the CDR3 is TGTGCCAGCAGCCCGTTGGAGGGGGCCGGGGAGCCACCCCTCCACTTT.